These T cell receptor beta chains were read from a single sample in a study of T cell responses to AZD1222 COVID-19 vaccine. Assay: immunoSEQ multiplex PCR; the TCRdb copy retains only in-frame clones and omits some. The table has 130,000 or so clones, roughly nine tenths seen once. Material: peripheral blood, obtained 28 days after the second dose of the MenACWY control vaccine. These receptors all come from an adult who received the MenACWY meningococcal vaccine as a control. CDR3s include the opening cysteine and the closing phenylalanine or tryptophan. Each record gives: V gene, J gene, clone size, D gene, CDR3 protein, CDR3 DNA. The D gene is left open where the match is weak. Rows give clone size only sometimes, using once, few, many, or a class for an expanded clone.

v_gene: TRBV9; j_gene: TRBJ2-7; abundance: once; d_gene: NA; CDR3aa: CASSPQGQSALGEQYF; CDR3nt: TGTGCCAGCAGCCCCCAAGGACAGTCCGCCTTGGGCGAGCAGTACTTC
v_gene: TRBV7-2; j_gene: TRBJ1-2; abundance: once; d_gene: NA; CDR3aa: CASSPPREGYGYTF; CDR3nt: TGTGCCAGCAGCCCCCCCCGGGAAGGCTATGGCTACACCTTC
v_gene: TRBV27; j_gene: TRBJ2-7; abundance: NA; d_gene: NA; CDR3aa: CATQAQGVYEQYF; CDR3nt: TGTGCCACCCAGGCCCAGGGCGTCTACGAGCAGTACTTC
v_gene: TRBV11-1; j_gene: TRBJ2-1; abundance: few; d_gene: NA; CDR3aa: CASTGTQRQFF; CDR3nt: TGTGCCAGCACCGGGACTCAGCGGCAGTTCTTC
v_gene: TRBV19; j_gene: TRBJ1-6; abundance: NA; d_gene: NA; CDR3aa: CASNYMGGTLHF; CDR3nt: TGTGCCAGTAACTATATGGGCGGAACCCTCCACTTT
v_gene: TRBV7-9; j_gene: TRBJ1-2; abundance: NA; d_gene: NA; CDR3aa: CASSLNLGTEDRGYTF; CDR3nt: TGTGCCAGCAGCCTAAACTTAGGTACGGAGGATCGTGGCTACACCTTC
v_gene: TRBV7-2; j_gene: TRBJ1-2; abundance: NA; d_gene: TRBD1; CDR3aa: CASSQGQGSLSGGYTF; CDR3nt: TGTGCCAGCAGCCAGGGACAGGGCAGTCTCTCGGGAGGCTACACCTTC
v_gene: TRBV4-3; j_gene: TRBJ2-3; abundance: NA; d_gene: NA; CDR3aa: CASSPLAERTDTQYF; CDR3nt: TGCGCCAGCAGCCCTCTTGCGGAGCGCACAGATACGCAGTATTTT
v_gene: TRBV5-1; j_gene: TRBJ2-7; abundance: NA; d_gene: NA; CDR3aa: CASSLASDRPYEQYF; CDR3nt: TGCGCCAGCAGCTTGGCCAGTGACAGGCCCTACGAGCAGTACTTC
v_gene: TRBV2; j_gene: TRBJ2-3; abundance: NA; d_gene: TRBD2; CDR3aa: CASRRGLAVTDTQYF; CDR3nt: TGTGCCAGCAGGAGGGGACTAGCCGTCACAGATACGCAGTATTTT
v_gene: TRBV19; j_gene: TRBJ1-5; abundance: NA; d_gene: NA; CDR3aa: CASSSGYGNQPQHF; CDR3nt: TGTGCCAGTAGTTCGGGGTATGGGAATCAGCCCCAGCATTTT
v_gene: TRBV7-2; j_gene: TRBJ2-3; abundance: NA; d_gene: NA; CDR3aa: CASSDGLTPGRDTQYF; CDR3nt: TGTGCCAGCAGCGATGGACTCACGCCCGGCCGAGATACGCAGTATTTT
v_gene: TRBV7-2; j_gene: TRBJ2-2; abundance: NA; d_gene: TRBD2; CDR3aa: CASRNGGVNTGELFF; CDR3nt: TGTGCCAGCAGGAACGGGGGGGTGAACACCGGGGAGCTGTTTTTT
v_gene: TRBV9; j_gene: TRBJ1-6; abundance: NA; d_gene: NA; CDR3aa: CASSVGTESYNSPLHF; CDR3nt: TGTGCCAGCAGCGTAGGGACCGAATCCTATAATTCACCCCTCCACTTT
v_gene: TRBV5-1; j_gene: TRBJ1-3; abundance: NA; d_gene: NA; CDR3aa: CASSLGVSGNTIYF; CDR3nt: TGCGCCAGCAGCTTGGGGGTCTCTGGAAACACCATATATTTT
v_gene: TRBV24-1; j_gene: TRBJ2-3; abundance: NA; d_gene: TRBD2; CDR3aa: CATAGGEHRVQYF; CDR3nt: TGTGCCACCGCGGGGGGCGAACACAGAGTGCAGTATTTT
v_gene: TRBV9; j_gene: TRBJ2-5; abundance: NA; d_gene: TRBD1; CDR3aa: CASSVEQRTGGDVGTQYF; CDR3nt: TGTGCCAGCAGCGTAGAACAGCGGACAGGGGGCGATGTGGGGACCCAGTACTTC